The entry that follows covers one T cell receptor (beta chain) sequence. What it binds is unknown. This record comes from a study of cytomegalovirus exposure and HLA in healthy donors. Overall study context: Genetic ancestry analysis placed about 76% of the approximately 390 donors that were genotyped in the Caucasian-associated cluster.

Primers for the PCR totalled 60 Vbeta and 13 Jbeta. In the study's own analysis: There were 70 million to 95 million unique TCR beta chains by a later count, and about 11 million of them were shared. This table comes from immunoSEQ multiplex PCR, and its TCRdb copy is limited to in-frame clones, with some not included. V, J and clone size are taken as reported in that table, and D and trimming were inferred from the DNA itself. The table has about 150,000 clones, approximately 80% seen once. Trimming stripped 2 bases from V and 4 bases from J, with 22 bases between. Germline lookup yields CDR1 MNHEY and CDR2 SMNVEV (reference sequence). The CDR3 has 18 amino acids. Study results and limitations: Researchers had no immune exposure information except CMV serostatus available.

This TCR derives from a woman aged 35 to 49 in good health and CMV-seropositive. The sample comprised PBMCs. The chain is built from TRBV27 and TRBJ2-3; D may be TRBD2 (6 bases). CDR3 DNA sequence: TGTGCCAGCAGTTTAATGTGGCAGGCGGGAAGGGCGGCAGATACGCAGTATTTT. Residues: CASSLMWQAGRAADTQYF.